This record covers a single T cell receptor (beta chain). Its antigen is currently unknown. This specimen belongs to a study of cytomegalovirus exposure and HLA in healthy donors. Study-level background: Approximately 200 million T cells yielded 100 million or so unique TCR beta sequences in earlier analysis.

Whole-study results and caveats: Researchers counted around 150 TCR beta chains as cytomegalovirus-associated.

The PCR made use of 60 Vbeta and 13 Jbeta primers. Some clones are missing from TCRdb's copy, which holds only in-frame ones; the method was immunoSEQ multiplex PCR. The table includes around 150,000 clones, about 80% detected once. Trimming cost V 2 bases and J 8 bases; bases outside gene matches: 12. This CDR3 comprises 16 residues. The material sequenced was PBMCs. The chain combines TRBV23-1 with TRBJ1-2, with TRBD1 matching over 9 bases. TRBV23-1 is recorded as an ORF, its role being uncertain. The sequence was collected from a male donor in good health and CMV-seronegative. The CDR3 region is CASSQDGGWDREGYTF. The CDR3 DNA reads TGCGCCAGCAGTCAAGATGGGGGTTGGGACAGGGAAGGCTACACCTTC.